The clone carrying this TCR beta chain came up a few times. The germline CDR1 and CDR2 sequences are MNHEY and SVGEGT. V was clipped by 5 bases and J by 8 bases, with 6 bases between them. This CDR3 has 11 residues. The data were obtained in a study of CDR3 diversity in severe acne. One entry per CDR3 protein, called by TCRdb with MiXCR from the PCR reads. The top ten clones hold roughly an eighth of a sample with approximately 84,000 distinct CDR3 sequences, under 65% of them seen once. This chain links TRBV6-2 or TRBV6-3 with TRBJ2-2; D is undetermined. This clonotype was obtained from a male donor in good health, without acne. The sample consisted of blood. The CDR3 nucleotides are TGTGCCAGCAGTCCTACAGGGGAGCTGTTTTTT. Protein sequence: CASSPTGELFF.